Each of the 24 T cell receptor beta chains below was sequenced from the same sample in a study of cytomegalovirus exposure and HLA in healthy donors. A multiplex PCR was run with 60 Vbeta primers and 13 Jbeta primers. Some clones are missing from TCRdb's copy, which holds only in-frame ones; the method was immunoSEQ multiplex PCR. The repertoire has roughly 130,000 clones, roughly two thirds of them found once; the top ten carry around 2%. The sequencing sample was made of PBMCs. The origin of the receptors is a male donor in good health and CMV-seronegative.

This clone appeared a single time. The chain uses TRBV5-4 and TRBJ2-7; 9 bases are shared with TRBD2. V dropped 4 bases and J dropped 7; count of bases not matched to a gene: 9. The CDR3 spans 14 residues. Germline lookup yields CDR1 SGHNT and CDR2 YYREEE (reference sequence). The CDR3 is CASSPAGGPLEQYF. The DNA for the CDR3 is TGTGCCAGCAGCCCAGCGGGGGGACCCTTAGAGCAGTACTTC.

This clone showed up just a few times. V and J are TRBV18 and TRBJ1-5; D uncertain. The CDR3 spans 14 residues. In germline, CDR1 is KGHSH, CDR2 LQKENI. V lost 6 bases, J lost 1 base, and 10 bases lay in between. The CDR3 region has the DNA TGTGCCAGCTCCCCTGACTTCAGCAATCAGCCCCAGCATTTT. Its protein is CASSPDFSNQPQHF.

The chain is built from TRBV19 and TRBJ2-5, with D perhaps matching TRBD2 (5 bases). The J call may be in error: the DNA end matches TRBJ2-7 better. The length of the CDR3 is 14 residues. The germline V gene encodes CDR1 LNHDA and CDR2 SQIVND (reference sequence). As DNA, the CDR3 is TGTGCCAGTAGTAAACAGTCTCGGGACTACGAGCAGTACTTC. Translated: CASSKQSRDYEQYF.

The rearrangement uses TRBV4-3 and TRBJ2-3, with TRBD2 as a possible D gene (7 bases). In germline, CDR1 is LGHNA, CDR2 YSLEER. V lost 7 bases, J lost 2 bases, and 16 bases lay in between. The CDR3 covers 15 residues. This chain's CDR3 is CASTTEGGATDTQYF. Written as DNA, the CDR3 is TGCGCCAGCACGACAGAGGGGGGGGCCACAGATACGCAGTATTTT.

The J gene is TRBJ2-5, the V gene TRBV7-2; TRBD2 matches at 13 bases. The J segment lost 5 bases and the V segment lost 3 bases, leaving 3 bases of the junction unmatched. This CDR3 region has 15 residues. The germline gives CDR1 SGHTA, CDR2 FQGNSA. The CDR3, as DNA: TGTGCCAGCAGCTTCACTAGCGGGGGGGTGGAGACCCAGTACTTC. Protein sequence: CASSFTSGGVETQYF.

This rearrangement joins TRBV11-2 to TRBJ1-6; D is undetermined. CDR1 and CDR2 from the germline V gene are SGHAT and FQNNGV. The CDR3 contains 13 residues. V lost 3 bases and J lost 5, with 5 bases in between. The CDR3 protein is CASSFQNNSPLHF. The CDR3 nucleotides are TGTGCCAGCAGCTTTCAGAATAATTCACCCCTCCACTTT.

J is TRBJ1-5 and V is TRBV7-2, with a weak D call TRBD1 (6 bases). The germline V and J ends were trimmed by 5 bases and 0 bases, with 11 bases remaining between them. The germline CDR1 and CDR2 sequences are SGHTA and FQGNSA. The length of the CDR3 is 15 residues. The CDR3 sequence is CASSTRGYSNQPQHF. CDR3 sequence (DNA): TGTGCCAGCAGCACCAGGGGATATAGCAATCAGCCCCAGCATTTT.

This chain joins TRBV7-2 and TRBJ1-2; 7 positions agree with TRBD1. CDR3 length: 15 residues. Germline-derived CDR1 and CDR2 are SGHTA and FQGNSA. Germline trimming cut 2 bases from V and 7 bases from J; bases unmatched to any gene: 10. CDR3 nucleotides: TGTGCCAGCAGCTTAAGCGGACAGGATATTTTTGGCTACACCTTC. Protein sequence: CASSLSGQDIFGYTF.

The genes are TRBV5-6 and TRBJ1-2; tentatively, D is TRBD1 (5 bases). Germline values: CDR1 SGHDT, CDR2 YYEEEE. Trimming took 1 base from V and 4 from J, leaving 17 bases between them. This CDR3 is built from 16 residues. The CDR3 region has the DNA TGTGCCAGCAGCTTGAGAGGCCCACCGGGGGTCTATGGCTACACCTTC. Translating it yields CASSLRGPPGVYGYTF.

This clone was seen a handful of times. The CDR3 sequence: CASSRAGGTDTQYF. CDR3 coding DNA: TGCGCCAGCAGCAGAGCGGGGGGCACAGATACGCAGTATTTT. The chain carries TRBV5-1 and TRBJ2-3; the match to TRBD2 covers 8 bases. V shed 4 bases and J 1 base; nucleotides not matched to a gene: 2. The CDR3 is 14 amino acids. Looked up from germline, CDR1 is SGHRS and CDR2 is YFSETQ.

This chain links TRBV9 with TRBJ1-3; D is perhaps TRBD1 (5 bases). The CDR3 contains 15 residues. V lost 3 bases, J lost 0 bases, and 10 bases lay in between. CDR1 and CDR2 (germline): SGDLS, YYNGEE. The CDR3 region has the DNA TGTGCCAGCAGCGCGGACACAGGCTCTGGAAACACCATATATTTT. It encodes CASSADTGSGNTIYF.

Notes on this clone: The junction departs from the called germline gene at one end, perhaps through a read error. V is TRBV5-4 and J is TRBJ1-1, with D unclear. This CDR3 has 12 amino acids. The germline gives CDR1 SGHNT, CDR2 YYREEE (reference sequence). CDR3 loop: CASSLGSTEAFF. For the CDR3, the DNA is TGTGCCAGCAGTTTGGGTAGCACTGAAGCTTTCTTT.

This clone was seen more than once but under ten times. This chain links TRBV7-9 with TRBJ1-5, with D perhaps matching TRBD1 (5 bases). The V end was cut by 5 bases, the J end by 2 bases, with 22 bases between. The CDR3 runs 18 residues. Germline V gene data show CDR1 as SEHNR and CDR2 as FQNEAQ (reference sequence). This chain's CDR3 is CASSNQNGGRFGNQPQHF. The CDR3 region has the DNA TGTGCCAGCAGCAATCAAAATGGGGGGAGGTTTGGCAATCAGCCCCAGCATTTT.

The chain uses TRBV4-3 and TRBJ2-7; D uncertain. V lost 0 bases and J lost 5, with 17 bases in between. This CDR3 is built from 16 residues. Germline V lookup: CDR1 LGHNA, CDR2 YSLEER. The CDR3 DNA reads TGCGCCAGCAGCCAAGATCTACGCGTCCTTGTAGACGAGCAGTACTTC. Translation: CASSQDLRVLVDEQYF.

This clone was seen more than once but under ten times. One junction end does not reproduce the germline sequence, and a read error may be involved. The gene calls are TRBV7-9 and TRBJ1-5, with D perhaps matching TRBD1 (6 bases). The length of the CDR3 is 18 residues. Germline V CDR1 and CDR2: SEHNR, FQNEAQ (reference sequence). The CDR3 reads CSSSTAHPGARGHQPQHF. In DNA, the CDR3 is TGTTCCAGCAGCACAGCTCATCCCGGGGCCAGGGGTCATCAGCCCCAGCATTTT.

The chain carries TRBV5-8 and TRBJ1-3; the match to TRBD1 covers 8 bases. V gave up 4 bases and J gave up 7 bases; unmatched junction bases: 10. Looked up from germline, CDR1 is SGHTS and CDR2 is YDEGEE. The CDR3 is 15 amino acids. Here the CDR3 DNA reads TGTGCCAGCAGCCACGAGCGGACAGGGTGGAACACCATATATTTT. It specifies CASSHERTGWNTIYF.

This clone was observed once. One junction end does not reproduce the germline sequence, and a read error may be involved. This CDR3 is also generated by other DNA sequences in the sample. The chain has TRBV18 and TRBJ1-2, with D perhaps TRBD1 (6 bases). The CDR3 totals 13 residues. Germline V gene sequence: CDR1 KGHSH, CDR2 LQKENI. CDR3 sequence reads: CASSPDHRDGYTF. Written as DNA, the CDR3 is TGTGCTAGCTCACCAGATCACAGGGATGGCTACACCTTC.

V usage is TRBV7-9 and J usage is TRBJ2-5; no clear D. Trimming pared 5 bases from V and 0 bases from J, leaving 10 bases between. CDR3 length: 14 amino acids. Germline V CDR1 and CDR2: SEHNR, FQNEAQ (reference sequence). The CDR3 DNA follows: TGTGCCAGCAGCCCACTGGTGTACCAAGAGACCCAGTACTTC. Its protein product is CASSPLVYQETQYF.

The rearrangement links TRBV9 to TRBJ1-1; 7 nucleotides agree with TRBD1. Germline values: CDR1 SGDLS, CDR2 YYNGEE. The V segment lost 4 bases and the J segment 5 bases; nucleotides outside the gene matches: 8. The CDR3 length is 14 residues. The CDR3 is CASSPTDRRTEAFF. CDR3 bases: TGTGCCAGCAGCCCAACGGACAGGCGAACTGAAGCTTTCTTT.

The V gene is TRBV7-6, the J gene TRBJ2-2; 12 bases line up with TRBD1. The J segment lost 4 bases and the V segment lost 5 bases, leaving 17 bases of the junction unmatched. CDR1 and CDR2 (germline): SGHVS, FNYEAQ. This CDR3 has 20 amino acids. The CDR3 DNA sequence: TGTGCCAGCAGCGTAAGGATTGGGACAGGGGGCTATTCGGGCACCGGGGAGCTGTTTTTT. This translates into CASSVRIGTGGYSGTGELFF.

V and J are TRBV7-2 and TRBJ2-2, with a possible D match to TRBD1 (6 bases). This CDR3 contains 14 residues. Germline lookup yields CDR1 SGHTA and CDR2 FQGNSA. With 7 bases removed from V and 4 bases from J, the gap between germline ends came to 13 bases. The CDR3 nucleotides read TGTGCCAGCAACAGGGATTTAGGCACCGGGGAGCTGTTTTTT. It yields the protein CASNRDLGTGELFF.

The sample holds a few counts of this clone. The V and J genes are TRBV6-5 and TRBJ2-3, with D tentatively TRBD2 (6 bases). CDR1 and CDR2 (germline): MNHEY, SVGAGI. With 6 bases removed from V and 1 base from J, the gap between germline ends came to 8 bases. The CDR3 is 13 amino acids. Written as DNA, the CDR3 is TGTGCCAGCAGCGGGGGACGCACAGATACGCAGTATTTT. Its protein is CASSGGRTDTQYF.

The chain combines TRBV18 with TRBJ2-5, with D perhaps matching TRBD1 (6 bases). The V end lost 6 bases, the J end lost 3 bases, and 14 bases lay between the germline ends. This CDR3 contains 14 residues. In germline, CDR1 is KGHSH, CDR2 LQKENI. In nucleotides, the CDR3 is TGTGCCAGCTCGCCGGACAGCCTAAAAGAGACCCAGTACTTC. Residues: CASSPDSLKETQYF.

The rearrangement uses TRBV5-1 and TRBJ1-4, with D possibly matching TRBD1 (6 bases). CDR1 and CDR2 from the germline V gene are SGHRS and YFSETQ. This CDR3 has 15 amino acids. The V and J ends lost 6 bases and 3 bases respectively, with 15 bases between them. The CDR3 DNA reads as TGCGCCAGCACCCTCGGACAGCCGTCTAATGAAAAACTGTTTTTT. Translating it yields CASTLGQPSNEKLFF.